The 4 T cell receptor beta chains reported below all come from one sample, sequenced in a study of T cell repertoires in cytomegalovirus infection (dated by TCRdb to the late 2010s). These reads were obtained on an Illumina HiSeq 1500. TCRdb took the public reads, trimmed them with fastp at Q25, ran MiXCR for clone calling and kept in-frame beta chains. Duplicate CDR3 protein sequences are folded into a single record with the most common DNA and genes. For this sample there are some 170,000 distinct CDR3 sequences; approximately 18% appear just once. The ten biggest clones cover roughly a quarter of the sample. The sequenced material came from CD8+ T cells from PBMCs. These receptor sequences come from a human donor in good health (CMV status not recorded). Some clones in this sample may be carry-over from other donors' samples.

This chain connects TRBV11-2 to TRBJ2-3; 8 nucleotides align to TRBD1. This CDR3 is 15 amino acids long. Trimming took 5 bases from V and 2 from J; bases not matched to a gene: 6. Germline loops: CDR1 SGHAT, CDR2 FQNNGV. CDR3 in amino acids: CASSKGQGITDTQYF. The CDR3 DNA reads TGTGCCAGCAGCAAAGGACAGGGAATCACAGATACGCAGTATTTT.

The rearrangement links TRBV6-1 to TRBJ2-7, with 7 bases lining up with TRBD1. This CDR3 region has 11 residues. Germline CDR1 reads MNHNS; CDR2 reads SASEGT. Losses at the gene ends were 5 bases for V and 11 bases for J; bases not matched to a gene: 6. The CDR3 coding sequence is TGTGCCAGCAGTTCTACAGGGGAAAAGTACTTC. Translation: CASSSTGEKYF.

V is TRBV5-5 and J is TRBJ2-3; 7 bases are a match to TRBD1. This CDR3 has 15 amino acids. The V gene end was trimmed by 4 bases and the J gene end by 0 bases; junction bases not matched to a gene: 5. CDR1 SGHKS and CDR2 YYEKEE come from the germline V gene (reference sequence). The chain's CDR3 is CASSPGTASTDTQYF. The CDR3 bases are TGTGCCAGCAGCCCGGGGACAGCTAGCACAGATACGCAGTATTTT.

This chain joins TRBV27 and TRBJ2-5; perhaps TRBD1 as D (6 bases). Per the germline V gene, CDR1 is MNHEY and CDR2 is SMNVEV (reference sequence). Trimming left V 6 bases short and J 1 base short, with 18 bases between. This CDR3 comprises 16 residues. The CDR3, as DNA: TGTGCCAGCAGCTCCGCCGGGACAACGGTCCAAGAGACCCAGTACTTC. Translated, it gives CASSSAGTTVQETQYF.